This T cell receptor (beta chain) was identified in a study of T cell responses to AZD1222 COVID-19 vaccine (dated by TCRdb to about 2021). Turning to the overall study: TCR sequencing covered roughly 230 trial participants: some 210 given two doses of AZD1222 and approximately 26 given two doses of MenACWY control vaccine. Trial participants were enrolled into age subgroups of 18-55, 56-69 and 70-plus years, which contained 148, 28 and 57 TCR-sequenced participants, respectively.

The CDR3 regions of human TCRbeta chains were analyzed by immunosequencing. Turning to the authors' computational methods: Repertoire TCRs were matched against a reference library of SARS-CoV-2-specific TCRs generated with the MIRA antigen-specificity platform. Breadth was defined as the fraction of unique TCRs that were SARS-CoV-2-associated. Depth was defined as the fraction of total T cells that were SARS-CoV-2-associated. Each spike-specific TCR was assigned to its reactive spike region and to a CD4 or CD8 class using the MIRA data. Log10-transformed breadth and depth values were compared by one-way ANOVA with Sidak's multiple comparisons tests. The clones in this table, taken by TCRdb from immuneACCESS, are in-frame only. Not every clone is retained; where verified, under half of the shortfall comes from an unresolved V gene, and the cause of the rest is unknown. The V and J calls and the clone size are those of that table, but D and trimming were determined from the DNA. The sample table shows 60,000 to 75,000 clones, and about three quarters are seen once. The ten largest account for roughly 3.5% of the sample.

The meaning of the sample's time point label: about 28 days (+/-7) after the second vaccine dose. AZD1222 recipients with second doses at about 4 weeks or about 12 weeks were pooled, because spike-specific TCR depth and breadth did not differ between schedules. Samples from vaccinated people were obtained from the UK trials COV001 and COV002, which included a single-blind randomized controlled phase 2/3 trial of AZD1222 (ChAdOx1 nCoV-19) in healthy adults. For TCRbeta chain sequencing, PBMC samples from trial participants were taken at day 0 and at day 28 after the second dose. Points on this clone: Its antigen remains undetermined. Base qualities are not provided; no much larger clone lies one nucleotide away.

On the study overall, not on this receptor specifically: Most participants were white British and females outnumbered males, and the authors suggested that clonal diversity may have been underestimated. Because no day 14 peak-response samples were available, the repertoires could be characterized only after the peak T cell response. The 56-69-year group was small, and its depth increase did not reach significance, likely because of low power. Reportedly, close to half of the unique spike-specific TCRs recognized epitopes lying outside the regions that are mutated in the B.1.351 and B.1.1.7 variants. Vaccine-associated CD4 TCRs spanned the whole spike protein, with dominant responses in regions 160-218 and 743-854. After two AZD1222 doses, both the breadth and the depth of spike-specific TCRs were significantly higher than at day 0 and than in MenACWY recipients. Only a handful of AZD1222 recipients were SARS-CoV-2 seropositive at baseline, limiting conclusions about previously exposed vaccinees.

The CDR3 contains 12 residues, cysteine and phenylalanine counted. The CDR3 DNA has 36 bases and is translated from base 1. V loses 5 bases at its end and J loses 11 bases; junction bases beyond the gene matches: 6. From a lookup of the germline V gene, CDR1 and CDR2 are SGHAT and FQNNGV. This receptor chain uses TRBV11-2 and TRBJ1-1; 9 middle bases align to TRBD1. This receptor was identified in an adult who received the AZD1222 COVID-19 vaccine. The sample in question was peripheral blood, obtained 28 days after the second AZD1222 dose. The DNA reads TGTGCCAGCAGCCATGGACAGGGGAGGGCTTTCTTT. It is translated as CASSHGQGRAFF.